This record covers a single TCR beta chain. The sample originates from a study of cytomegalovirus exposure and HLA in healthy donors. The primer mix had 60 Vbeta and 13 Jbeta primers. Assay: immunoSEQ multiplex PCR; the TCRdb copy retains only in-frame clones and omits some. The sample lists approximately 250,000 clones; 70% to 90% were seen once. Trimming left V 5 bases short and J 1 base short, with 8 bases between. The CDR3 has 13 residues. CDR1 KGHSH and CDR2 LQKENI come from the germline V gene. Sequencing used PBMCs. V and J are TRBV18 and TRBJ2-5; perhaps TRBD1 as D (6 bases). This TCR was sampled from a girl aged 2-10 years in good health and CMV-seronegative. The chain's CDR3 is CASSAGVQETQYF. CDR3 nucleotide sequence: TGTGCCAGCTCAGCAGGGGTCCAAGAGACCCAGTACTTC.